The rows below give T cell receptor beta chains drawn from one sample of a study of T cells in Graves' hyperthyroidism and ophthalmopathy. One entry per CDR3 protein, called by TCRdb with MiXCR from the multiplex PCR reads. The table has some 570,000 distinct CDR3 sequences, roughly a sixth seen once. What was sequenced was blood. The receptors were sampled from a young woman with Graves' ophthalmopathy. CDR3s include the opening cysteine and the closing phenylalanine or tryptophan. Each record gives: J gene, clone size, D gene, V gene, CDR3 DNA, CDR3 protein. The D gene is left open where the match is weak. A row's size may be missing; if present it is once, few, many or a size class.

>TRBJ2-1|few|TRBD2|TRBV29-1
TGCAGCGGCCGACTAGCGGGGGGGCATGAGCAGTTCTTC
CSGRLAGGHEQFF
>TRBJ2-2|.|.|TRBV2
TGTGCCAGCAGTGAAGGGAGGGTCGGGGAGCCGTTTTTT
CASSEGRVGEPFF
>TRBJ1-2|many|.|TRBV12-3/TRBV12-4
TGTGCCAGCAGTGCCTCTCACTCAGGGGAAAGTGGCTACACCTTC
CASSASHSGESGYTF
>TRBJ1-3|many|TRBD1|TRBV5-5
TGTGCCAGCAGCTCAGCGACAGGGGGAACTGGAAACACCATATATTTT
CASSSATGGTGNTIYF
>TRBJ1-2|.|TRBD1|TRBV29-1
TGCAGCGTTCGTCAGGGGGCGTCGGGATATGGCTACACCTTC
CSVRQGASGYGYTF
>TRBJ2-7|.|.|TRBV2
TGTGCCAGCAAGGACTCAATCTACGAGCAGTACTTC
CASKDSIYEQYF
>TRBJ1-2|few|TRBD1|TRBV10-2
TGCGCCAGCAGCGAAGACAGGGGGCTGTATGGCTACACCTTC
CASSEDRGLYGYTF
>TRBJ2-5|.|.|TRBV29-1
TGCAGCGGACTCACAGGGTTGGAGACCCAGTACTTC
CSGLTGLETQYF
>TRBJ2-1|many|.|TRBV3-1
TGTGCCAGCAGCCGGGTGAGCTCCTACAATGAGCAGTTCTTC
CASSRVSSYNEQFF
>TRBJ1-1|few|.|TRBV7-6
TGTGCCAGCAGCCCAGCGCCGCGCCGGACAGCCCTTGAAGCTTTCTTT
CASSPAPRRTALEAFF
>TRBJ1-6|.|.|TRBV27
TGTGCCAGCAGCAGGACAGATTTTGGCTCCTATAATTCACCCCTCCACTTT
CASSRTDFGSYNSPLHF
>TRBJ2-1|many|.|TRBV3-1
TGTGCCAGCAGCCAAGCTAGCTTGCGGGACTACAATGAGCAGTTCTTC
CASSQASLRDYNEQFF
>TRBJ2-1|many|TRBD2|TRBV20-1
TGCAGTGCTAGATCCCCCGGGACTAGAAACAATGAGCAGTTCTTC
CSARSPGTRNNEQFF
>TRBJ2-1|many|TRBD2|TRBV11-1
TGTGCCAGCAGCTTGTGGCGGGAGGGCAACGGTGAGCAGTTCTTC
CASSLWREGNGEQFF
>TRBJ2-1|many|TRBD2|TRBV7-9
TGTGCCAGCAGCCCCGGACTAGCGGGACCAGAGGGGGATGAGCAGTTCTTC
CASSPGLAGPEGDEQFF
>TRBJ1-1|few|TRBD1|TRBV30
TGTGCCTGGAGGGAAAAGGGGGCAGGTCAGACGAACACTGAAGCTTTCTTT
CAWREKGAGQTNTEAFF
>TRBJ1-3|few|.|TRBV24-1
TGTGCCACCAGTGCTACAGGAAACACCATATATTTT
CATSATGNTIYF
>TRBJ2-7|many|.|TRBV2
TGTGCCAGCTTGGGCACTAGTTTCCAGCAGTACTTC
CASLGTSFQQYF
>TRBJ2-7|many|TRBD2|TRBV5-1
TGCGCCAGCAGCTTGGACGGCGGGGGATCCTACGAGCAGTACTTC
CASSLDGGGSYEQYF
>TRBJ1-1|many|TRBD1|TRBV12-3/TRBV12-4
TGTGCCAGCAGACGGGGACAGTTGAACACTGAAGCTTTCTTT
CASRRGQLNTEAFF
>TRBJ2-3|many|.|TRBV6-6
TGTGCCAGCAGTTACTCTCCTCCAGGGGGCACAGATACGCAGTATTTT
CASSYSPPGGTDTQYF
>TRBJ1-5|.|TRBD1|TRBV7-9
TGTGCCAGCCCCGGGGGAGGGGACAGAAGCAATCCTTATAGCAATCAGCCCCAGCATTTT
CASPGGGDRSNPYSNQPQHF
>TRBJ2-5|.|TRBD2|TRBV28
TGTGCCAGCAGTTCCCCGCTAGCGGGAGGGCGAAAGACCCAGTACTTC
CASSSPLAGGRKTQYF
>TRBJ2-2|.|.|TRBV19
TGTGCCAGTAGTATTATAGGAGGGGGCGAATACACCGGGGAGCTGTTTTTT
CASSIIGGGEYTGELFF
>TRBJ2-1|few|TRBD2|TRBV20-1
TGCAGTGCGGGGGGACTAGCGGGGTTTAATGAGCAGTTCTTC
CSAGGLAGFNEQFF
>TRBJ2-2|.|TRBD1|TRBV7-2
TGTGCCAGCAGCTTAGTAATCCGGGACAGGGGGCGCGGTCACACCGGGGAGCTGTTTTTT
CASSLVIRDRGRGHTGELFF
>TRBJ1-2|many|TRBD1|TRBV2
TGTGCCAGCAGTGAAGTGGGAGAGGGACAGCATGGCTACACCTTC
CASSEVGEGQHGYTF
>TRBJ2-3|few|TRBD2|TRBV11-1
TGTGCCAGCAGCTTAGGACGCGGGGGGGCCGTAGATACGCAGTATTTT
CASSLGRGGAVDTQYF
>TRBJ2-5|.|.|TRBV20-1
TGCAGTGCTCGACACACCAACCAAGAGACCCAGTACTTC
CSARHTNQETQYF
>TRBJ1-1|.|TRBD1|TRBV15
TGTGCCACCAGCAGAGATATGACAGGGCGGGAGTACACTGAAGCTTTCTTT
CATSRDMTGREYTEAFF
>TRBJ2-1|many|TRBD2|TRBV30
TGTGCCTCCCGGGACTACCTCTACAATGAGCAGTTCTTC
CASRDYLYNEQFF
>TRBJ1-4|few|.|TRBV20-1
TGCAGTGCTGACGACGGGTCAGTTAATGAAAAACTGTTTTTT
CSADDGSVNEKLFF
>TRBJ2-2|many|TRBD2|TRBV2
TGTGCCAGCACTTTGACTAGCGGTAACACCGGGGAGCTGTTTTTT
CASTLTSGNTGELFF
>TRBJ2-1|few|.|TRBV7-3
TGTGCCAGCAGCTTAGGGGATAGCGGAGAGCAGTTCTTC
CASSLGDSGEQFF
>TRBJ2-5|many|TRBD2|TRBV7-2
TGTGCCAGCAGCCCTAGCCGGGGGAGGGTGGAGACCCAGTACTTC
CASSPSRGRVETQYF
>TRBJ2-2|many|.|TRBV5-1
TGCGCCAGCAGCTTGATGGGGCAGGTCGGGGAGCTGTTTTTT
CASSLMGQVGELFF
>TRBJ2-1|many|TRBD2|TRBV7-2
TGTGCCAGCAGCCTTACCGGGACTAGCGGGAGATTTGAGCAGTTCTTC
CASSLTGTSGRFEQFF
>TRBJ2-3|many|.|TRBV4-2
TGTGCCAGCAGCCAAGAAGGGGCTAGCCCAGATACGCAGTATTTT
CASSQEGASPDTQYF
>TRBJ1-1|many|.|TRBV5-1
TGCGCCAGCAGCTTGGCCGGAGGGAATGAAGCTTTCTTT
CASSLAGGNEAFF
>TRBJ1-4|.|TRBD1|TRBV11-3
TGTGCCAGCAGCTTAGGGGCAGGGGGCCCAACTAATGAAAAACTGTTTTTT
CASSLGAGGPTNEKLFF
>TRBJ1-6|few|.|TRBV18
TGTGCCAGCTCACGCAAGACCGCAAGCTCCTATAATTCACCCCTCCACTTT
CASSRKTASSYNSPLHF
>TRBJ2-5|.|TRBD2|TRBV5-1
TGCGCCAGCAGCTCCTCGGGGGGTCTGGGAGAGACCCAGTACTTC
CASSSSGGLGETQYF
>TRBJ2-2|.|.|TRBV7-6
TGTGCCAGCAGTGAAAAACCAGGGACCGGGGAGCTGTTTTTT
CASSEKPGTGELFF
>TRBJ2-7|many|.|TRBV20-1
TGCAGTGCTTCCCAGGGGACTGGATACGAGCAGTACTTC
CSASQGTGYEQYF
>TRBJ2-1|many|.|TRBV20-1
TGCAGTGCTAGTTCCGACAATGAGCAGTTCTTC
CSASSDNEQFF
>TRBJ2-2|many|TRBD1|TRBV28
TGTGCCAGCAGTTTCTCGGGACAGGGGAGCACCGGGGAGCTGTTTTTT
CASSFSGQGSTGELFF
>TRBJ2-7|.|.|TRBV29-1
TGCAGCGTAGAGACAGGATTCCACTACGAGCAGTACTTC
CSVETGFHYEQYF
>TRBJ1-5|.|.|TRBV6-1
TGTGCCTGCCGAAGGGGTAGGGATCAGCCCCAGCATTTT
CACRRGRDQPQHF
>TRBJ2-7|many|TRBD1|TRBV27
TGTGCCAGCAGTTTATCGTACAGGGGGCGAGAGCAGTACTTC
CASSLSYRGREQYF
>TRBJ1-3|.|.|TRBV6-2/TRBV6-3
TGTGCCAGCAGTGACACCGGGGGGTCCTCTGGAAACACCATATATTTT
CASSDTGGSSGNTIYF
>TRBJ2-7|.|.|TRBV28
TGTGCCAGCAGTTTCTTCAGGGGACATGTTTATACTCACTACGAGCAGTACTTC
CASSFFRGHVYTHYEQYF
>TRBJ2-5|many|.|TRBV7-2
TGTGCCAGCAGCTTAGCCGACCTCCAAGAGACCCAGTACTTC
CASSLADLQETQYF
>TRBJ1-2|many|.|TRBV6-5
TGTGCCAGCAGTTACAGGCGCGACTATGGCTACACCTTC
CASSYRRDYGYTF
>TRBJ1-1|.|.|TRBV5-8
TGTGCCAGCAGCTTGCCGGACTATTTGAACACTGAAGCTTTCTTT
CASSLPDYLNTEAFF
>TRBJ1-4|.|TRBD1|TRBV7-2
TGTGCCAGCAGCTTATCAGGGACAGGGGGTCAAAAACTGTTTTTT
CASSLSGTGGQKLFF
>TRBJ2-3|few|.|TRBV19
TGTGCCAGTAGTTGGTCGGGGACGGAAGATACGCAGTATTTT
CASSWSGTEDTQYF